The 20 T cell receptor beta chains below were found in one sample sequenced in a study of cytomegalovirus exposure and HLA in healthy donors. Primers included in the PCR were 60 Vbeta and 13 Jbeta primers. Libraries were prepared by immunoSEQ multiplex PCR; TCRdb keeps only in-frame clonotypes and omits some of them. The sample table includes approximately 79,000 clones. The source material was PBMCs. These receptor sequences come from a boy aged 5 to 17 in good health and CMV-seronegative.

This chain links TRBV5-6 with TRBJ1-2, with 7 nucleotides matching TRBD1. From germline, CDR1 is SGHDT and CDR2 YYEEEE. V dropped 4 bases and J dropped 3; count of bases not matched to a gene: 9. The CDR3 runs 15 residues. The CDR3: CASSLYRGPYYGYTF. The CDR3 DNA follows: TGTGCCAGCAGCCTTTACAGGGGCCCCTACTATGGCTACACCTTC.

The chain is built from TRBV30 and TRBJ2-3; 9 bases agree with TRBD2. Losses at the gene ends were 0 bases for V and 1 base for J; bases not matched to a gene: 5. From germline, CDR1 is GTSNPN and CDR2 SVGIG (reference sequence). The CDR3 has 16 residues. As DNA, the CDR3 is TGTGCCTGGAGTGTAGGGGCTAGCGGGGGCACAGATACGCAGTATTTT. It translates to CAWSVGASGGTDTQYF.

The chain is built from TRBV29-1 and TRBJ1-3; 9 bases are shared with TRBD1. Germline V gene sequence: CDR1 SQVTM, CDR2 ANQGSEA. The CDR3 covers 11 residues. The trim removed 7 bases at V and 8 bases at J, leaving 3 bases unmatched. CDR3 coding DNA: TGCAGCGCGGGACAGGGCGACACCATATATTTT. This translates into CSAGQGDTIYF.

The chain uses TRBV11-3 and TRBJ1-1; D is ambiguous. Trimming left V 5 bases short and J 0 bases short, with 7 bases between. In germline, CDR1 is SGHNT, CDR2 YENEEA. The CDR3 runs 13 residues. CDR3 nucleotide sequence: TGTGCCAGCAGCCGGGAGCTGAACACTGAAGCTTTCTTT. Amino acid sequence: CASSRELNTEAFF.

The rearrangement joins TRBV19 to TRBJ2-2, with D possibly TRBD2 on 5 matching bases. Germline-derived CDR1 and CDR2 are LNHDA and SQIVND (reference sequence). The CDR3 is 16 residues long. V was cut by 3 bases and J by 4 bases, with 15 bases left in between. The CDR3 region is CASSISLGRSTGELFF. The CDR3 DNA reads TGTGCCAGTAGTATCTCTTTGGGGAGAAGCACCGGGGAGCTGTTTTTT. Full variable domain (missing parts from reference TRBV19 and TRBJ2-2): DGGITQSPKYLFRKEGQNVTLSCEQNLNHDAMYWYRQDPGQGLRLIYYSQIVNDFQKGDIAEGYSVSREKKESFPLTVTSAQKNPTAFYLCASSISLGRSTGELFFGEGSRLTVL.

The CDR3 sequence: CASSMGSGGRYEQYF. CDR3 coding DNA: TGTGCCAGTAGTATGGGGTCAGGGGGCAGGTACGAGCAGTACTTC. The chain employs TRBV19 and TRBJ2-7; 8 bases fit TRBD1. Per germline, CDR1 LNHDA and CDR2 SQIVND (reference sequence). With V trimmed by 3 bases and J by 4 bases, 8 bases remained unmatched. This CDR3 spans 15 amino acids.

The V call is TRBV29-1, the J call TRBJ2-1; 9 bases fit TRBD1. The germline CDR1 and CDR2 sequences are SQVTM and ANQGSEA. V dropped 4 bases and J dropped 0; count of bases not matched to a gene: 22. The CDR3 is 21 amino acids. The CDR3: CSVVQHPSTGGIMVSYNEQFF. The CDR3 nucleotides are TGCAGCGTTGTTCAGCATCCCTCGACAGGGGGTATAATGGTCTCCTACAATGAGCAGTTCTTC.

The chain employs TRBV6-6 and TRBJ1-2; TRBD1 might be the D (6 bases). Trimming pared 10 bases from V and 4 bases from J, leaving 10 bases between. This CDR3 comprises 11 residues. Germline V gene sequence: CDR1 MNHNY, CDR2 SVGAGI (reference sequence). The CDR3 DNA reads TGTGCCACCCGGACAGTCTATGGCTACACCTTC. It translates to CATRTVYGYTF.

This chain uses TRBV19 with TRBJ2-2, with 7 bases identical to TRBD1. Looked up from germline, CDR1 is LNHDA and CDR2 is SQIVND (reference sequence). The CDR3 has 15 residues. The trim removed 1 base at V and 3 bases at J, leaving 2 bases unmatched. CDR3 DNA: TGTGCCAGTAGTATAGTTGACAGGGACACCGGGGAGCTGTTTTTT. It encodes CASSIVDRDTGELFF. The full variable domain, with the rest looked up from reference TRBV19 and TRBJ2-2, is DGGITQSPKYLFRKEGQNVTLSCEQNLNHDAMYWYRQDPGQGLRLIYYSQIVNDFQKGDIAEGYSVSREKKESFPLTVTSAQKNPTAFYLCASSIVDRDTGELFFGEGSRLTVL.

As concerns this clone: Distinct nucleotide sequences in the sample also encode this CDR3. The rearrangement links TRBV5-1 to TRBJ1-1, with 9 nucleotides matching TRBD1. CDR1 and CDR2 from the germline V gene are SGHRS and YFSETQ. V gave up 3 bases and J gave up 1 base; unmatched junction bases: 1. The CDR3 contains 14 residues. The CDR3 DNA reads as TGCGCCAGCAGCTGGGGACAGGGGAACACTGAAGCTTTCTTT. Translation gives CASSWGQGNTEAFF.

The J gene is TRBJ2-3, the V gene TRBV6-1; 7 bases line up with TRBD2. In germline, CDR1 is MNHNS, CDR2 SASEGT. This CDR3 contains 11 residues. The junction had 5 bases not matched to a gene; V was cut back by 11 bases and J by 6 bases. CDR3 region: CACGRGDTQYF. The CDR3 region has the DNA TGTGCCTGCGGGCGGGGGGATACGCAGTATTTT.

The chain combines TRBV30 with TRBJ1-4; D is unresolved. V was clipped by 0 bases and J by 0 bases, with 8 bases between them. The CDR3 consists of 15 residues. Germline V gives CDR1 GTSNPN, CDR2 SVGIG (reference sequence). The CDR3 DNA reads TGTGCCTGGAGTGTAGATCGGTCAACTAATGAAAAACTGTTTTTT. Amino acids: CAWSVDRSTNEKLFF.

The rearrangement links TRBV4-2 to TRBJ2-1; D is unresolved. Looked up from germline, CDR1 is LGHNA and CDR2 is YNFKEQ. The ends were cut back, 1 base at V and 9 bases at J, with 10 bases in the middle. The length of the CDR3 is 13 residues. CDR3 DNA sequence: TGTGCCAGCAGCCAAGTCTTAAAAGCTGAGCAGTTCTTC. Amino acid sequence: CASSQVLKAEQFF.

The CDR3 reads CASSLAGGSHKTQYF. The CDR3 nucleotides read TGTGCCAGCAGCTTGGCAGGTGGGAGCCATAAGACCCAGTACTTC. The chain combines TRBV5-4 with TRBJ2-5; D might be TRBD2 (5 bases). This CDR3 spans 15 amino acids. Trimming pared 0 bases from V and 6 bases from J, leaving 15 bases between. Germline V gives CDR1 SGHNT, CDR2 YYREEE (reference sequence).

In nucleotides, the CDR3 is TGTGCCAGCAGCCAAGAACACAGGGTTGAGACCCAGTACTTC. It specifies CASSQEHRVETQYF. The chain uses TRBV4-2 and TRBJ2-5; TRBD1 is a possible D gene (6 bases). The germline gives CDR1 LGHNA, CDR2 YNFKEQ. V lost 0 bases to trimming and J lost 5 bases, with 10 bases between them. The CDR3 loop spans 14 amino acids.

The rearrangement joins TRBV11-2 to TRBJ1-1; 7 positions agree with TRBD1. Germline loops: CDR1 SGHAT, CDR2 FQNNGV. CDR3 length: 15 residues. J was trimmed by 0 bases and V by 3 bases; bases with no gene match: 4. CDR3 residues: CASSFQQGMNTEAFF. The CDR3 nucleotides are TGTGCCAGCAGCTTCCAACAGGGGATGAACACTGAAGCTTTCTTT. The entire variable domain, with the rest obtained from reference TRBV11-2 and TRBJ1-1, is as follows: EAGVAQSPRYKIIEKRQSVAFWCNPISGHATLYWYQQILGQGPKLLIQFQNNGVVDDSQLPKDRFSAERLKGVDSTLKIQPAKLEDSAVYLCASSFQQGMNTEAFFGQGTRLTVV.

The rearrangement joins TRBV6-5 to TRBJ1-3; 8 positions agree with TRBD1. The ends lost 0 bases at V and 4 bases at J; junction bases unmatched: 5. From germline, CDR1 is MNHEY and CDR2 SVGAGI. The CDR3 has 16 residues. The CDR3 loop reads CASSYSRQGMGNTIYF. The CDR3 bases are TGTGCCAGCAGTTACTCGAGACAGGGGATGGGAAACACCATATATTTT.

This chain uses TRBV5-1 with TRBJ1-1, with D perhaps TRBD1 (5 bases). Germline V CDR1 and CDR2: SGHRS, YFSETQ. Trimming stripped 9 bases from V and 1 base from J, with 13 bases between. The CDR3 is made up of 13 amino acids. As DNA, the CDR3 is TGCGCCACCACCGATGGGGCGAACACTGAAGCTTTCTTT. Translated: CATTDGANTEAFF.

The chain uses TRBV4-1 and TRBJ1-1; no clear D. V shed 1 base and J shed 5 bases, with 11 bases lying between them. This CDR3 is 14 amino acids long. Germline assignment: CDR1 MGHRA and CDR2 YSYEKL. The chain's CDR3 is CASSQVAGGTEAFF. The CDR3 DNA sequence: TGCGCCAGCAGCCAAGTTGCAGGAGGGACTGAAGCTTTCTTT.

The chain couples TRBV9 to TRBJ1-2, with 11 nucleotides matching TRBD1. Trimming cost V 3 bases and J 6 bases; bases outside gene matches: 7. The germline V gene has CDR1 SGDLS and CDR2 YYNGEE. This CDR3 region has 15 residues. Here the CDR3 reads CASSASGTGGDGYTF. DNA of the CDR3: TGTGCCAGCAGCGCGAGCGGGACAGGGGGGGATGGCTACACCTTC.